This entry lists 8 T cell receptor beta chains sequenced from one sample in a study of monozygotic twins with cystic fibrosis. Here immunoSEQ multiplex PCR was the method, and the copy in TCRdb shows in-frame clones only, minus some. The sample has fewer than 25,000 clones, 85% to 90% seen once. The source material was blood. The receptors come from a woman aged 30 to 39 with cystic fibrosis.

The rearrangement uses TRBV27 and TRBJ1-2; TRBD1 matches 11 bases. This CDR3 spans 13 amino acids. V trimming: 6 bases; J trimming: 6 bases; junction bases outside the gene matches: 3. Germline CDR1 is MNHEY and CDR2 is SMNVEV (reference sequence). CDR3 DNA: TGTGCCAGCAGGCGGACAGGGGGCGATGGCTACACCTTC. This encodes CASRRTGGDGYTF.

The chain employs TRBV6-5 and TRBJ2-1; 13 positions agree with TRBD2. Germline lookup yields CDR1 MNHEY and CDR2 SVGAGI. V lost 6 bases to trimming and J lost 4 bases; unmatched junction nucleotides: 3. The CDR3 spans 15 residues. CDR3 sequence: CASRLAGGQYNEQFF. The CDR3 DNA follows: TGTGCCAGCAGACTAGCGGGGGGGCAGTACAATGAGCAGTTCTTC.

This rearrangement joins TRBV2 to TRBJ1-5; the D is unclear. Trimming cost V 1 base and J 6 bases, with 7 bases left between them. The germline gives CDR1 SNHLY, CDR2 FYNNEI. The CDR3 spans 13 residues. In DNA, the CDR3 is TGTGCCAGCAGTGAAGAGGAGGTTCAGCCCCAGCATTTT. It is translated as CASSEEEVQPQHF.

V usage is TRBV9 and J usage is TRBJ1-6; 8 bases match TRBD1. Germline values: CDR1 SGDLS, CDR2 YYNGEE. The CDR3 covers 18 residues. V dropped 0 bases and J dropped 6; count of bases not matched to a gene: 11. CDR3 sequence: CASSVDLNPDRVNSPLHF. The CDR3 DNA reads TGTGCCAGCAGCGTAGACCTCAACCCGGACAGGGTTAATTCACCCCTCCACTTT.

V and J are TRBV19 and TRBJ2-7; 9 bases fit TRBD1. The CDR3 is 14 residues long. CDR1 is LNHDA and CDR2 is SQIVND in the germline V gene (reference sequence). V trimming: 5 bases; J trimming: 2 bases; junction bases outside the gene matches: 4. The CDR3 loop is CASSPGQGTYEQYF. DNA of the CDR3: TGTGCCAGTAGTCCTGGACAGGGGACCTACGAGCAGTACTTC.

The chain recombines TRBV10-2 with TRBJ2-5; TRBD1 or TRBD2 may be the D gene (6 bases each). The V gene's germline CDR1 is WSHSY and CDR2 SAAADI. This CDR3 contains 13 residues. V lost 6 bases and J 5 bases, leaving 13 bases between the germline ends. The DNA of the CDR3 is TGCGCCAGCAGCGGGGGCCCTGTGGAGACCCAGTACTTC. Translating gives CASSGGPVETQYF.

Concerning this clone: At one of its ends the junction is not consistent with the germline gene, which may arise from a read error. V usage is TRBV7-7 and J usage is TRBJ2-5; D remains ambiguous. CDR1 SSHAT and CDR2 FNYEAQ come from the germline V gene (reference sequence). The CDR3 runs 14 residues. As DNA, the CDR3 is TGTGCTAGCAGCTTATTGGGGAAACAAGAGACCCAGTACTTC. It yields the protein CASSLLGKQETQYF.

J is TRBJ1-2 and V is TRBV2, with a weak D call TRBD1 (5 bases). Trimming took off 3 bases at V and 4 bases at J, with 15 bases between the two ends. The CDR3 has 15 amino acids. In germline, CDR1 is SNHLY, CDR2 FYNNEI. The CDR3 protein is CASSERGRGLYGYTF. The CDR3 nucleotides are TGTGCCAGCAGTGAGAGGGGACGGGGTCTCTATGGCTACACCTTC.